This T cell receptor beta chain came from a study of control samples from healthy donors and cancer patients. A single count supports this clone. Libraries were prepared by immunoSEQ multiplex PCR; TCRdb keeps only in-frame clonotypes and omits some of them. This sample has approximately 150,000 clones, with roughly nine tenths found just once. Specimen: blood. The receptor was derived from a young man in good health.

The CDR3, as DNA: TGTGCCAGCAGTCCGGACAGTTACATGAACACTGAAGCTTTCTTT. Translating it yields CASSPDSYMNTEAFF. The chain has TRBV2 and TRBJ1-1, with D tentatively TRBD1 (6 bases). The CDR3 covers 15 residues. The germline V and J ends were trimmed by 5 bases and 0 bases, with 13 bases remaining between them. Germline CDR1 is SNHLY and CDR2 is FYNNEI.